The 7 T cell receptor beta chains below were found in one sample sequenced in a study of CD8+ T cells in alopecia areata. cDNA serving as the sequencing template came from extracted, reverse transcribed RNA. This table comes from immunoSEQ multiplex PCR, and its TCRdb copy is limited to in-frame clones, with some not included. The sample has approximately 280,000 clones, roughly 64% seen once. The treatment: oral pan-JAK inhibitor, 5-10 mg twice daily. The sequencing here drew on CD4+ T cells sorted from blood, taken at week 24, from a patient treated with tofacitinib. These receptors all stem from a human donor with alopecia areata.

This clone was seen a few times. The V call is TRBV28, the J call TRBJ2-3; 9 nucleotides align to TRBD2. Trimming took 7 bases from V and 7 from J; bases not matched to a gene: 9. The germline V gene has CDR1 MDHEN and CDR2 SYDVKM. The CDR3 sequence is 14 residues long. As DNA, the CDR3 is TGTGCCAGCACCCATAGCGGGGGCCGAAATACGCAGTATTTT. Translated: CASTHSGGRNTQYF.

The rearrangement joins TRBV6-5 to TRBJ2-3; maybe TRBD1 (6 bases). Germline V gives CDR1 MNHEY, CDR2 SVGAGI. There are 15 residues in the CDR3. V lost 0 bases and J 5 bases, leaving 12 bases between the germline ends. The CDR3 sequence is CASSYSQGIIDTQYF. The CDR3 nucleotides are TGTGCCAGCAGTTACTCGCAGGGGATCATAGATACGCAGTATTTT.

The V call is TRBV29-1, the J call TRBJ2-7; D is possibly TRBD2 (6 bases). Trimming stripped 2 bases from V and 2 bases from J, with 13 bases between. In germline, CDR1 is SQVTM, CDR2 ANQGSEA. This CDR3 is built from 14 residues. In DNA, the CDR3 is TGCAGCGTTGAATTTTCGGGACTCGCCTACGAGCAGTACTTC. Residues: CSVEFSGLAYEQYF.

For the CDR3, the DNA is TGTGCCTGGAGTGTACCCGGACAGGGGGCGCGCTACGAGCAGTACTTC. Translated: CAWSVPGQGARYEQYF. The chain employs TRBV30 and TRBJ2-7; the match to TRBD1 covers 11 bases. V was clipped by 0 bases and J by 3 bases; unmatched bases: 7. CDR3 length: 16 residues. CDR1 is GTSNPN and CDR2 is SVGIG in the germline V gene (reference sequence).

The V and J genes are TRBV30 and TRBJ2-7; D call uncertain. The CDR3 extends over 11 amino acids. Trimming took off 0 bases at V and 7 bases at J, with 7 bases between the two ends. Germline V gene data show CDR1 as GTSNPN and CDR2 as SVGIG (reference sequence). Written as DNA, the CDR3 is TGTGCCTGGAGTGTGCGGTGGGAGCAGTACTTC. This translates into CAWSVRWEQYF.

Only a few counts were recorded for this clone. This chain links TRBV10-3 with TRBJ2-1; a possible D gene is TRBD1 (6 bases). The CDR3 is 14 residues long. Trimming removed 2 bases at V and 10 bases at J, with 15 bases between. The germline V gene encodes CDR1 ENHRY and CDR2 SYGVKD. CDR3 sequence reads: CAISEATTGTEQFF. Here the CDR3 DNA reads TGTGCCATCAGTGAGGCCACAACAGGGACCGAGCAGTTCTTC.

The chain couples TRBV11-1 to TRBJ2-5; D gene uncertain. The CDR3 sequence is 17 residues long. The V and J ends lost 5 bases and 2 bases respectively, with 21 bases between them. Germline CDR1 reads SGHAT; CDR2 reads FQDESV (reference sequence). This CDR3 is CASSPPSFQRLQETQYF. As DNA, the CDR3 is TGTGCCAGCAGCCCCCCCAGCTTCCAGAGACTTCAAGAGACCCAGTACTTC.